This T cell receptor (beta chain) was found in a study of cytomegalovirus exposure and HLA in healthy donors. About this clone: The antigen is not known.

Generated by immunoSEQ multiplex PCR, the TCRdb table keeps only in-frame clones and is missing some. The profile covers about 98,000 clones, with roughly 87% appearing a single time and around 6% taken by the ten largest. Whole-study findings and limits: A few chains tied to CMV proved CMV antigen-specific in vitro. The listing of 150 to 200 TCR beta chains classed them as cytomegalovirus-associated. Subsequent analysis revealed that first-cohort TCR clusters tended to co-occur in the roughly 120 validation repertoires.

Germline V gene data show CDR1 as SGHRS and CDR2 as YFSETQ. There are 16 residues in the CDR3. J lost 4 bases, V lost 1 base, and 9 bases had no gene match. The donors were in the roughly 110-subject validation cohort, distinct from the 666-subject first cohort. Source material: PBMCs. This sequence originates from a man in his late teens or twenties in good health and CMV-seropositive. J is TRBJ2-7 and V is TRBV5-1, with 9 bases matching TRBD1. The DNA of the CDR3 is TGCGCCAGCAGCTTGCGGGCGGGACAGGGTGAATACGAGCAGTACTTC. Translating it yields CASSLRAGQGEYEQYF.